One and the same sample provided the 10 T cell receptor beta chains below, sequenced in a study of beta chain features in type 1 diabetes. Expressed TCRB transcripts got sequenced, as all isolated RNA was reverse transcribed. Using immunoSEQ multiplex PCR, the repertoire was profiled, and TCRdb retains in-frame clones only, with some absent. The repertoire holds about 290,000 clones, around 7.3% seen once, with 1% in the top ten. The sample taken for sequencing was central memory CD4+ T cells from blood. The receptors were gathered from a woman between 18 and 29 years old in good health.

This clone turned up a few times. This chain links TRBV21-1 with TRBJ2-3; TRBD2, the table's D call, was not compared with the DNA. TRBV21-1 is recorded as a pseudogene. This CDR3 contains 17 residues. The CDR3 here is CASSKDRPSGSSDTQYF. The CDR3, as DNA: TGTGCCAGCAGCAAAGATCGGCCTAGCGGGAGTTCAGATACGCAGTATTTT.

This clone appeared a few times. Written as DNA, the CDR3 is TGTGCCGCGCGACAGGGAGGAGAGACCCAGTACTTC. Translation: CAARQGGETQYF. V is TRBV10-3 and J is TRBJ2-5, with TRBD1 as a possible D gene (7 bases). This CDR3 contains 12 residues. V gave up 11 bases and J gave up 4 bases, with 14 bases separating them. From germline, CDR1 is ENHRY and CDR2 SYGVKD.

CDR3 sequence reads: CASTQTGYEQYF. CDR3 in DNA: TGTGCCAGCACCCAGACAGGCTACGAGCAGTACTTC. The J gene is TRBJ2-7, the V gene TRBV5-6; D is possibly TRBD1 (6 bases). Deletions cut 6 bases from V and 3 bases from J, with 10 bases between. The CDR3 consists of 12 residues. CDR1 is SGHDT and CDR2 is YYEEEE in the germline V gene.

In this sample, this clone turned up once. The CDR3 bases are TGCGCCAGCAGCCGAACACTTGACGGAGAGCAGTTCTTC. Its protein is CASSRTLDGEQFF. V gene TRBV4-1 combines with J gene TRBJ2-1; D is uncertain. Between the trimmed V and J ends, which lost 4 bases and 10 bases, there was a span of 14 bases. The CDR3 loop spans 13 amino acids. The germline gives CDR1 MGHRA, CDR2 YSYEKL.

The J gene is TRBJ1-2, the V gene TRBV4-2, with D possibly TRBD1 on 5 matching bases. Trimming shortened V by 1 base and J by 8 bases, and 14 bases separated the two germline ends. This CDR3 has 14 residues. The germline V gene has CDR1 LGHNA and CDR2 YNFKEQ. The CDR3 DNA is TGTGCCAGCAGCCAAGGACAGCGACCGGGGGGCTACACCTTC. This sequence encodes CASSQGQRPGGYTF.

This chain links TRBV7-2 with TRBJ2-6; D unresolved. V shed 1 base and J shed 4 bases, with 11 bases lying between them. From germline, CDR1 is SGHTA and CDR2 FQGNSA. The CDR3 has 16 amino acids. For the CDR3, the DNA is TGTGCCAGCAGCTTAGATTGGGGATCAGGGGCCAACGTCCTGACTTTC. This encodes CASSLDWGSGANVLTF.

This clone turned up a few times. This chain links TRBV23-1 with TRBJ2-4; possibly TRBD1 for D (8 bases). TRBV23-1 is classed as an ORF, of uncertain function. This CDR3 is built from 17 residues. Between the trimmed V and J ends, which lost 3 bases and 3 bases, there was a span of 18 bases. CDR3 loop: CASSHPQQGEGKNIQYF. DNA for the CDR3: TGCGCCAGCAGTCACCCCCAACAGGGGGAGGGCAAAAACATTCAGTACTTC.

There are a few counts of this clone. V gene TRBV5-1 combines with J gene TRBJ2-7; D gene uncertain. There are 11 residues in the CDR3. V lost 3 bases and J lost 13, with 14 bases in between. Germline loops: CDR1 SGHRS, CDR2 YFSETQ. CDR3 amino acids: CASSSPDPPYV. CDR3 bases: TGCGCCAGCAGCTCTCCAGACCCTCCTTACGTC.

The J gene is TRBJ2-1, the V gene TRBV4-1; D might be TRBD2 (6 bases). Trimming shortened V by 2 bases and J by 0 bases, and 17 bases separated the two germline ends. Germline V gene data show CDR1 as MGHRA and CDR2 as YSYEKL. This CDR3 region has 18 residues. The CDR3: CASSQPPRDFSSYNEQFF. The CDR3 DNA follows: TGCGCCAGCAGCCAACCACCGAGGGACTTCAGCTCCTACAATGAGCAGTTCTTC.

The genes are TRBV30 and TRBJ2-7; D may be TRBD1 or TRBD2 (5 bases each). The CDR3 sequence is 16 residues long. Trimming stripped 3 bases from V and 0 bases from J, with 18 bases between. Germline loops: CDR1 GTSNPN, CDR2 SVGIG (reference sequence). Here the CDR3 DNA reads TGTGCCTGGAGCGCGTCCGGGACGGTAAGCTCCTACGAGCAGTACTTC. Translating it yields CAWSASGTVSSYEQYF.